The 29 T cell receptor beta chains below all came from one sample that was sequenced in a study of OX40 agonist ivuxolimab in advanced cancers. TCRdb's copy holds only in-frame clones and misses some; the assay was immunoSEQ multiplex PCR. The repertoire holds 55,000 to 70,000 clones, with roughly nine tenths as singletons. This material consisted of CD4+ or CD8+ T cells sorted from blood, taken in a trial of the OX40 agonist ivuxolimab. All receptors come from an adult with an advanced solid tumor such as melanoma, head and neck, liver or kidney cancer.

A few counts support this clone. This chain uses TRBV29-1 with TRBJ1-1; the D is unclear. In germline, CDR1 is SQVTM, CDR2 ANQGSEA. Trimming took 4 bases from V and 0 from J, leaving 9 bases between them. The CDR3 is 13 amino acids. CDR3 sequence: CSVVVDMNTEAFF. The CDR3 DNA reads TGCAGCGTTGTTGTAGACATGAACACTGAAGCTTTCTTT.

This clone was picked up a small number of times. The chain uses TRBV10-3 and TRBJ2-4; maybe TRBD1 (6 bases). V was shortened by 7 bases and J by 0 bases, with 10 bases between the two germline ends. Per the germline V gene, CDR1 is ENHRY and CDR2 is SYGVKD. This CDR3 spans 14 amino acids. Here the CDR3 reads CAIKGDGAKNIQYF. In DNA form, the CDR3 reads TGTGCCATCAAGGGGGACGGAGCCAAAAACATTCAGTACTTC.

The V and J genes are TRBV7-8 and TRBJ1-6, with a tentative D call TRBD1 (6 bases). Germline loops: CDR1 SGHVS, CDR2 FQNEAQ. Trimming left V 5 bases short and J 6 bases short, with 14 bases between. The CDR3 length is 15 residues. CDR3 sequence reads: CASSHWGAFNSPLHF. The CDR3, as DNA: TGTGCCAGCAGCCATTGGGGGGCCTTTAATTCACCCCTCCACTTT.

The chain couples TRBV30 to TRBJ2-7; 7 bases line up with TRBD1. Germline V gene sequence: CDR1 GTSNPN, CDR2 SVGIG (reference sequence). J was trimmed by 1 base and V by 3 bases; bases with no gene match: 3. The CDR3 is 13 amino acids. In DNA form, the CDR3 reads TGTGCCTGGAGGAAACAGGGGTCCTACGAGCAGTACTTC. Residues: CAWRKQGSYEQYF.

The rearrangement uses TRBV15 and TRBJ1-1, with a tentative D call TRBD1 (5 bases). Trimming pared 3 bases from V and 4 bases from J, leaving 12 bases between. This CDR3 region has 14 residues. Germline lookup yields CDR1 LNHNV and CDR2 YYDKDF (reference sequence). CDR3 sequence (DNA): TGTGCCACCAGCAGCAGCAGCAGGGCCACTGAAGCTTTCTTT. Translating it yields CATSSSSRATEAFF.

The chain carries TRBV7-9 and TRBJ2-5; D may match TRBD1 or TRBD2 (5 bases each). In germline, CDR1 is SEHNR, CDR2 FQNEAQ (reference sequence). V lost 0 bases and J lost 5, with 10 bases in between. There are 14 residues in the CDR3. The CDR3 here is CASSLARGEETQYF. CDR3 in DNA: TGTGCCAGCAGCTTAGCGAGAGGGGAGGAGACCCAGTACTTC.

The CDR3 protein is CASSSYINSNTEAFF. CDR3 sequence (DNA): TGTGCCAGCAGCTCCTACATTAACTCGAACACTGAAGCTTTCTTT. The V call is TRBV11-2, the J call TRBJ1-1; D is uncertain. Trimming removed 4 bases at V and 1 base at J, with 13 bases between. CDR3 length equals 15 residues. Germline V gene data show CDR1 as SGHAT and CDR2 as FQNNGV.

This clone was recorded only once. The CDR3 protein is CASSEALAHGNEQFF. Written as DNA, the CDR3 is TGTGCCAGCAGTGAAGCGCTGGCCCACGGCAATGAGCAGTTCTTC. The chain joins TRBV6-1 to TRBJ2-1; D is uncertain. The CDR3 has 15 residues. The germline gives CDR1 MNHNS, CDR2 SASEGT. The V end lost 0 bases, the J end lost 6 bases, and 12 bases lay between the germline ends.

Worth noting for this clone: Other DNA variants within this sample encode the same CDR3. V gene TRBV5-1 combines with J gene TRBJ2-1; 8 positions agree with TRBD2. Losses at the gene ends were 0 bases for V and 6 bases for J; bases not matched to a gene: 11. Looked up from germline, CDR1 is SGHRS and CDR2 is YFSETQ. CDR3 size: 17 residues. For the CDR3, the DNA is TGCGCCAGCAGCTTGGGGCCGGGGGGGCCTCAGAGCAATGAGCAGTTCTTC. It codes for CASSLGPGGPQSNEQFF.

In its sample, this clone was seen a few times. V usage is TRBV19 and J usage is TRBJ1-5, with TRBD1 matching 9 bases. V trimming: 5 bases; J trimming: 0 bases; junction bases outside the gene matches: 5. The CDR3 consists of 16 residues. Germline V CDR1 and CDR2: LNHDA, SQIVND (reference sequence). The CDR3 sequence is CASSSGQGLSNQPQHF. CDR3 nucleotides: TGTGCCAGTAGTTCGGGACAGGGACTTAGCAATCAGCCCCAGCATTTT.

This clone appeared a few times. V is TRBV6-1 and J is TRBJ2-5; 10 bases agree with TRBD1. Trimming at V came to 4 bases and at J to 5 bases, leaving 7 bases not matched to a gene. From germline, CDR1 is MNHNS and CDR2 SASEGT. There are 15 residues in the CDR3. CDR3 amino acids: CASSARQGARETQYF. The CDR3 nucleotides read TGTGCCAGCAGTGCAAGACAGGGGGCGCGGGAGACCCAGTACTTC.

V and J are TRBV5-1 and TRBJ2-7; 7 bases fit TRBD2. Germline lookup yields CDR1 SGHRS and CDR2 YFSETQ. The CDR3 extends over 16 amino acids. The V segment lost 3 bases and the J segment 1 base; nucleotides outside the gene matches: 10. The CDR3 spells CASSSKPAGTSYEQYF. The CDR3 DNA sequence: TGCGCCAGCAGCTCGAAACCAGCGGGAACGTCCTACGAGCAGTACTTC.

The V call is TRBV5-1, the J call TRBJ2-7; 11 nucleotides match TRBD2. The V segment lost 3 bases and the J segment 5 bases; nucleotides outside the gene matches: 7. Germline V gene data show CDR1 as SGHRS and CDR2 as YFSETQ. There are 15 residues in the CDR3. The CDR3 DNA sequence: TGCGCCAGCAGCTCGAACGTAGCGGGGGGGAACGAGCAGTACTTC. Its protein product is CASSSNVAGGNEQYF. The variable domain in full, with the rest retrieved from reference TRBV5-1 and TRBJ2-7, is KAGVTQTPRYLIKTRGQQVTLSCSPISGHRSVSWYQQTPGQGLQFLFEYFSETQRNKGNFPGRFSGRQFSNSRSEMNVSTLELGDSALYLCASSSNVAGGNEQYFGPGTRLTVT.

The CDR3 DNA reads TGCGCCAGCAGCGGGGCACAGGGGAACACCGGGGAGCTGTTTTTT. This sequence encodes CASSGAQGNTGELFF. The chain uses TRBV5-1 and TRBJ2-2; tentative D call: TRBD1 (6 bases). Germline CDR1 SGHRS, CDR2 YFSETQ. The V and J ends lost 4 bases and 1 base respectively, with 11 bases between them. The CDR3 length is 15 residues.

The chain links TRBV5-1 to TRBJ1-1, with a weak D call TRBD1 (6 bases). The germline gives CDR1 SGHRS, CDR2 YFSETQ. This CDR3 comprises 15 residues. Between the trimmed V and J ends, which lost 0 bases and 1 base, there was a span of 10 bases. This chain's CDR3 is CASSLGGTKNTEAFF. The CDR3, as DNA: TGCGCCAGCAGCTTGGGAGGGACAAAGAACACTGAAGCTTTCTTT.

The chain links TRBV14 to TRBJ1-5, with D unclear. This CDR3 contains 14 residues. CDR1 is SGHDN and CDR2 is FVKESK in the germline V gene. The V and J ends lost 10 bases and 3 bases respectively, with 16 bases between them. CDR3 residues: CATNSPVLNQPQHF. CDR3 nucleotide sequence: TGTGCCACCAATAGTCCAGTACTCAATCAGCCCCAGCATTTT.

This rearrangement joins TRBV18 to TRBJ1-4, with D uncertain. There are 16 residues in the CDR3. V was shortened by 2 bases and J by 0 bases, with 10 bases between the two germline ends. CDR1 and CDR2 (germline): KGHSH, LQKENI. CDR3: CASSPEGASTNEKLFF. The CDR3 DNA follows: TGTGCCAGCTCACCAGAGGGAGCGTCAACTAATGAAAAACTGTTTTTT. The full variable domain, rest sourced from reference TRBV18 and TRBJ1-4, is NAGVMQNPRHLVRRRGQEARLRCSPMKGHSHVYWYRQLPEEGLKFMVYLQKENIIDESGMPKERFSAEFPKEGPSILRIQQVVRGDSAAYFCASSPEGASTNEKLFFGSGTQLSVL.

The chain uses TRBV5-1 and TRBJ1-2, with a weak D call TRBD1 (5 bases). V dropped 0 bases and J dropped 4 bases, with 13 bases sitting between them. The CDR3 is made up of 15 amino acids. CDR1 is SGHRS and CDR2 is YFSETQ in the germline V gene. CDR3 residues: CASSLELGVGYGYTF. CDR3 sequence (DNA): TGCGCCAGCAGCTTGGAGCTAGGGGTCGGCTATGGCTACACCTTC.

J is TRBJ1-1 and V is TRBV2; D possibly corresponds to TRBD1 (5 bases). CDR3 size: 14 residues. CDR1 and CDR2 from the germline V gene are SNHLY and FYNNEI. V lost 8 bases and J lost 1, with 14 bases in between. CDR3 amino acids: CASRLGGRNTEAFF. The CDR3, as DNA: TGTGCCAGCCGACTCGGGGGTAGGAACACTGAAGCTTTCTTT.

The chain joins TRBV29-1 to TRBJ2-7; D remains unclear. Germline V gene data show CDR1 as SQVTM and CDR2 as ANQGSEA. Trimming cost V 4 bases and J 2 bases, with 15 bases left between them. The CDR3 has 14 residues. The CDR3 sequence is CSVGPDIPPYEQYF. The CDR3 region has the DNA TGCAGCGTTGGACCCGACATACCACCCTACGAGCAGTACTTC.

The J gene is TRBJ1-4, the V gene TRBV7-2; 12 nucleotides line up with TRBD1. The CDR3 is 18 amino acids. Germline lookup yields CDR1 SGHTA and CDR2 FQGNSA. V gave up 2 bases and J gave up 3 bases; unmatched junction bases: 7. CDR3 bases: TGTGCCAGCAGCTTATTGGGGACAGGGGGCGTTTCTAATGAAAAACTGTTTTTT. This translates into CASSLLGTGGVSNEKLFF.

Concerning this clone: Germline and junction disagree at one end, which may indicate a read error. The chain couples TRBV18 to TRBJ2-1; TRBD1 might be the D (5 bases). Germline-derived CDR1 and CDR2 are KGHSH and LQKENI. The CDR3 is made up of 14 amino acids. This CDR3 reads CASSPSKGYSEQFF. CDR3 bases: TGTGCCAGCTCACCAAGTAAGGGGTACAGTGAGCAGTTCTTC. Using reference TRBV18 and TRBJ2-1 for the parts outside the CDR3, the full variable domain is NAGVMQNPRHLVRRRGQEARLRCSPMKGHSHVYWYRQLPEEGLKFMVYLQKENIIDESGMPKERFSAEFPKEGPSILRIQQVVRGDSAAYFCASSPSKGYSEQFFGPGTRLTVL.

The chain has TRBV10-1 and TRBJ1-3, with D unresolved. V was shortened by 4 bases and J by 1 base, with 11 bases between the two germline ends. Germline CDR1 WNHNN, CDR2 SYGVQD (reference sequence). The CDR3 is 15 amino acids. The CDR3 region has the DNA TGCGCCAGCAGTGGAGGGCAAGGATCTGGAAACACCATATATTTT. This translates into CASSGGQGSGNTIYF.

This clone has a single count. The chain links TRBV10-3 to TRBJ1-2, with unresolved D. V lost 6 bases and J 8 bases, leaving 22 bases between the germline ends. There are 15 residues in the CDR3. Germline CDR1 ENHRY, CDR2 SYGVKD. CDR3 protein: CAIRVGNRTLRGYTF. Here the CDR3 DNA reads TGTGCCATCAGGGTGGGCAACCGGACTCTTCGCGGCTACACCTTC.

V usage is TRBV10-1 and J usage is TRBJ2-7, with D perhaps TRBD1 or TRBD2 (7 bases each). Germline V gene lookup returns CDR1 WNHNN and CDR2 SYGVQD (reference sequence). This CDR3 contains 12 residues. The V gene lost 10 bases and the J gene lost 4 bases, with 14 bases spanning the gap. The CDR3 loop is CAIHRGGYEQYF. CDR3 bases: TGCGCCATCCACAGGGGAGGGTACGAGCAGTACTTC.

The CDR3 DNA follows: TGCGCCAGCAGCCAAGAAACGGCCGATGGCTACACCTTC. Its translation is CASSQETADGYTF. The chain combines TRBV4-1 with TRBJ1-2; the D is unclear. Germline-derived CDR1 and CDR2 are MGHRA and YSYEKL. This CDR3 is built from 13 residues. V was pared by 0 bases and J by 6 bases, with 8 bases between.

The chain carries TRBV11-2 and TRBJ1-5; D is unclear. CDR3 size: 17 residues. From germline, CDR1 is SGHAT and CDR2 FQNNGV. Trimming took 1 base from V and 2 from J, leaving 15 bases between them. The CDR3 nucleotides read TGTGCCAGCAGCTTAGTTGTGAGCCAGAGACGCAATCAGCCCCAGCATTTT. Translating it yields CASSLVVSQRRNQPQHF.

This clone was found once. The chain couples TRBV2 to TRBJ2-7, with D hard to call. CDR1 and CDR2 from the germline V gene are SNHLY and FYNNEI. V gave up 6 bases and J gave up 3 bases, with 3 bases separating them. The CDR3 is 10 residues long. In DNA, the CDR3 is TGTGCCAGCAGGAACTACGAGCAGTACTTC. Protein: CASRNYEQYF.

CDR3 residues: CAWTPLQGRTEAFF. The CDR3 nucleotides read TGTGCCTGGACTCCTTTGCAGGGACGAACTGAAGCTTTCTTT. The rearrangement links TRBV30 to TRBJ1-1, with D possibly being TRBD1 (5 bases). V lost 4 bases and J lost 5, with 17 bases in between. CDR1 is GTSNPN and CDR2 is SVGIG in the germline V gene (reference sequence). The CDR3 consists of 14 residues.